The subject of this entry is one TCR beta chain. The entry originates in a study of blood T cell repertoires in COVID-19. Seattle patient enrollment occurred during active infection, with longitudinal follow-up thereafter. Some clones are missing from TCRdb's copy, which holds only in-frame ones; the method was immunoSEQ multiplex PCR. Seen here are some 70,000 clones, around 74% observed once, and the top ten hold 15%. Germline values: CDR1 SGDLS, CDR2 YYNGEE. The germline V and J ends were trimmed by 2 bases and 5 bases, with 10 bases remaining between them. The CDR3 contains 14 residues. The chain joins TRBV9 to TRBJ1-4; TRBD1 might be the D (6 bases). The clonotype was recovered from a man aged 55 to 69 with COVID-19, enrolled during active disease. Material: peripheral blood. CDR3 DNA: TGTGCCAGCAGCGTTCAGGGGACCAATGAAAAACTGTTTTTT. It is translated as CASSVQGTNEKLFF.